The rows below give T cell receptor beta chains drawn from one sample of a study of blood T cell repertoires in COVID-19. Data came from immunoSEQ multiplex PCR; TCRdb stores just in-frame clones and leaves some out. The sample holds around 300,000 clones, 90% seen once. Sequenced input: PBMCs or T cells enriched from blood (not recorded which). Receptor source: a woman aged 18-29 years with acute COVID-19. Both conserved end residues are part of each CDR3. A D gene is named only where the DNA matches it firmly.

v_call | cdr3_length | d_call | cdr3_aa
TRBV6-5 | 15 | TRBD2 | CACRLAGGFPGELFF
TRBV6-4 | 15 | TRBD1 | CASSAGQGALNEQFF
TRBV28 | 14 | TRBD2 | CASSSSGTKETQYF
TRBV7-7 | 15 | TRBD2 | CASSPAGVGQETQYF
TRBV9 | 13 | NA | CASSVDINYGYTF
TRBV27 | 13 | NA | CASSFGRNQPQHF
TRBV6-5 | 14 | TRBD1 | CASSPGQGNYGYTF
TRBV6-2/TRBV6-3 | 15 | NA | CASSSPTSYNQPQHF
TRBV19 | 15 | NA | CASSMGHSASYEQYF
TRBV29-1 | 13 | TRBD1 | CSVGTGTVHGYTF
TRBV27 | 16 | NA | CASNKRGGSSSYEQYF
TRBV20-1 | 16 | NA | CSASYLRWLVNTEAFF
TRBV4-1 | 16 | TRBD2 | CASSQELASGYNEQFF
TRBV7-9 | 18 | TRBD2 | CASSLSLGLAGGQETQYF
TRBV5-1 | 12 | NA | CASSLGGSEQYF
TRBV11-2 | 14 | TRBD1 | CASSLGTGGQPQHF
TRBV30 | 14 | TRBD1 | CAWSAGGVWTEAFF
TRBV28 | 14 | NA | CASSLWGGNYGYTF
TRBV5-1 | 16 | TRBD1 | CASSLGSTGANTEAFF
TRBV27 | 15 | NA | CASSLARGWVYEQYF
TRBV18 | 14 | TRBD1 | CASSPGTVYYEQYF
TRBV15 | 12 | NA | CATQAYTDTQYF
TRBV6-5 | 16 | NA | CASSYSIGLTGTEAFF
TRBV3-1/TRBV3-2 | 14 | NA | CASSQTSSGNTIYF
TRBV27 | 16 | TRBD1 | CASSSVRGQEHYGYTF
TRBV6-5 | 14 | NA | CASSLTDRINQAFF
TRBV28 | 13 | TRBD1 | CASSLSSGQGGSF
TRBV6-1 | 13 | NA | CASSETNTGELFF
TRBV2 | 13 | NA | CASSEAGRDEQYF
TRBV19 | 13 | TRBD2 | CASSPFSGRARFF
TRBV4-2 | 15 | TRBD2 | CASSQALAGFYEQYF
TRBV9 | 14 | TRBD1 | CASSAGQGAYGYTF
TRBV5-1 | 13 | NA | CASSFGGTDTQYF
TRBV28 | 15 | NA | CASSPSTGGNQPQHF
TRBV12-3/TRBV12-4 | 12 | NA | CASSIHNTEAFF
TRBV27 | 15 | TRBD2 | CASSLSGSRADTQYF
TRBV24-1 | 13 | TRBD2 | CATEGLDADTQYF
TRBV4-2 | 15 | TRBD2 | CASSLLAGGTYEQYF
TRBV6-2/TRBV6-3 | 17 | TRBD2 | CASSYPTSGVAKNIQYF
TRBV7-2 | 16 | TRBD1 | CASSLARDSPNTEAFF
TRBV11-1 | 16 | TRBD1 | CASSPMTGRINYGYTF